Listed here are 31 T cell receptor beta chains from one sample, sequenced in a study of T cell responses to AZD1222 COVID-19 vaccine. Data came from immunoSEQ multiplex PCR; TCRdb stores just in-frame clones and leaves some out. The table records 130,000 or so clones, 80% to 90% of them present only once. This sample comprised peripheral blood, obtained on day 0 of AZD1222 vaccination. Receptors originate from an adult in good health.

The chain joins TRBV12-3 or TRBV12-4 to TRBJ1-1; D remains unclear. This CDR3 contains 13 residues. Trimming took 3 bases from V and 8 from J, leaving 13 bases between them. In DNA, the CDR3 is TGTGCCAGCAGTTTTCGGGTTGGGGTGGAAGCTTTCTTT. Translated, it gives CASSFRVGVEAFF.

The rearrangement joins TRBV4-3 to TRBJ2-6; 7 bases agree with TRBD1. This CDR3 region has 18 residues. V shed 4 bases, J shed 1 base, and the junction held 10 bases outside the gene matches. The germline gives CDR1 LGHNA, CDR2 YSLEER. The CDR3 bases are TGCGCCAGCAGCCCCTGGGGGCAGGGGGAATCTGGGGCCAACGTCCTGACTTTC. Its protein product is CASSPWGQGESGANVLTF.

This CDR3 reads CASSEFDGGASNEQFF. In nucleotides, the CDR3 is TGTGCCAGCAGTGAATTTGACGGGGGGGCCAGCAATGAGCAGTTCTTC. V and J are TRBV25-1 and TRBJ2-1; 8 bases are a match to TRBD2. The V gene end was trimmed by 1 base and the J gene end by 6 bases; junction bases not matched to a gene: 8. The germline gives CDR1 MGHDK, CDR2 SYGVNS. The CDR3 runs to 16 residues.

The CDR3 bases are TGTGCCAGCAGCCACCCGGGACAGGGGTACAATGAGCAGTTCTTC. Translated, it gives CASSHPGQGYNEQFF. The chain uses TRBV7-3 and TRBJ2-1; 10 bases are a match to TRBD1. There are 15 residues in the CDR3. Germline V gene data show CDR1 as SGHTA and CDR2 as FQGTGA. The trim removed 5 bases at V and 4 bases at J, leaving 5 bases unmatched. The whole variable domain, filled in from reference TRBV7-3 and TRBJ2-1, reads GAGVSQTPSNKVTEKGKYVELRCDPISGHTALYWYRQSLGQGPEFLIYFQGTGAADDSGLPNDRFFAVRPEGSVSTLKIQRTERGDSAVYLCASSHPGQGYNEQFFGPGTRLTVL.

The CDR3 loop is CASKTGRTEAFF. As DNA, the CDR3 is TGTGCCAGCAAAACAGGGAGAACTGAAGCTTTCTTT. The chain joins TRBV3-1 (or the pseudogene TRBV3-2) to TRBJ1-1; a weak D match, TRBD1 (6 bases). CDR3 size: 12 residues. Germline CDR1 reads LGHDT; CDR2 reads YNNKEL (reference sequence). Between the trimmed V and J ends, which lost 7 bases and 5 bases, there was a span of 11 bases.

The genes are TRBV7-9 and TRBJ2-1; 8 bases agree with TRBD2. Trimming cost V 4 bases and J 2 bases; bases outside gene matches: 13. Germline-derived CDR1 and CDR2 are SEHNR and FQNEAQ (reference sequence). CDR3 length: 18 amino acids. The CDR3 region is CASSSGPSGRLAYNEQFF. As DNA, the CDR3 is TGTGCCAGCAGCTCCGGGCCTAGCGGGCGCCTCGCCTACAATGAGCAGTTCTTC.

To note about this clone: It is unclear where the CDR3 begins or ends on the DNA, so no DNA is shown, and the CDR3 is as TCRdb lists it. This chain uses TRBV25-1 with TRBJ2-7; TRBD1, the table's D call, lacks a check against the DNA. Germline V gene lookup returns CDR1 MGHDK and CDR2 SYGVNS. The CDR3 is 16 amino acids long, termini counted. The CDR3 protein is CASSSSGQGPPYEQYF.

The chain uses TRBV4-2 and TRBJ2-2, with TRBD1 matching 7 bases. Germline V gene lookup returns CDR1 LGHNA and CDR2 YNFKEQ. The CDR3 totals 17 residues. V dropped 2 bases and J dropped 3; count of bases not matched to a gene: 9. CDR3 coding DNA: TGTGCCAGCAGCCAAACTGGGGGACAGCTATACACCGGGGAGCTGTTTTTT. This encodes CASSQTGGQLYTGELFF.

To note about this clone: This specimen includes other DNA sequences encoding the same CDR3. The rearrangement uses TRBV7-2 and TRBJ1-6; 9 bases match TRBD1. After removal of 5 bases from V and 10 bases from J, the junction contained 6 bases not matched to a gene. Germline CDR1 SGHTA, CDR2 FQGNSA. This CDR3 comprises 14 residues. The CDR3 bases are TGTGCCAGCAGCCTCGGACAGGGGAGCTCACCCCTCCACTTT. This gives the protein CASSLGQGSSPLHF. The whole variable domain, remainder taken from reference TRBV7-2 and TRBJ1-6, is GAGVSQSPSNKVTEKGKDVELRCDPISGHTALYWYRQSLGQGLEFLIYFQGNSAPDKSGLPSDRFSAERTGGSVSTLTIQRTQQEDSAVYLCASSLGQGSSPLHFGNGTRLTVT.

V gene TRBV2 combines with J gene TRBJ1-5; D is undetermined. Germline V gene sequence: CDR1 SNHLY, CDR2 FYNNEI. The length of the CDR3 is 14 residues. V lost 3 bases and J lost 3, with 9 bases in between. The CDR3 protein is CASSEGPTNQPQHF. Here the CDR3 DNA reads TGTGCCAGCAGTGAGGGTCCCACCAATCAGCCCCAGCATTTT.

CDR3 sequence: CSGGMGQGAFEAFF. The CDR3 region has the DNA TGCAGCGGCGGTATGGGACAGGGGGCCTTTGAAGCTTTCTTT. The V gene is TRBV29-1, the J gene TRBJ1-1; 12 bases are a match to TRBD1. V was pared by 7 bases and J by 7 bases, with 10 bases of the junction left unmatched. The CDR3 covers 14 residues. From germline, CDR1 is SQVTM and CDR2 ANQGSEA.

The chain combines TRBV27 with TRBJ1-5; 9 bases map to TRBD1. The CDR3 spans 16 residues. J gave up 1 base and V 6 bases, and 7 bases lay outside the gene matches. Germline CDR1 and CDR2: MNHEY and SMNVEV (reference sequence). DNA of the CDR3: TGTGCCAGCAGCCCAACAGGGGGCCTAAGCAATCAGCCCCAGCATTTT. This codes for CASSPTGGLSNQPQHF.

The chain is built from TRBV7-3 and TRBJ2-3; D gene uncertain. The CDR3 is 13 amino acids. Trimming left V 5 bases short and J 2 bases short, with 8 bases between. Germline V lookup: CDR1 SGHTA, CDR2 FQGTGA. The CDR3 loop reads CASSPRNTDTQYF. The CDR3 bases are TGTGCCAGCAGCCCAAGGAACACAGATACGCAGTATTTT.

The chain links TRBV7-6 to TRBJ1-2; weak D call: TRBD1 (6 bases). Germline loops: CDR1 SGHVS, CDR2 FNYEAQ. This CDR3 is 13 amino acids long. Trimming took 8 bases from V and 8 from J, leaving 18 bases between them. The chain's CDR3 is CASGLAGGQGYTF. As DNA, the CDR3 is TGTGCCAGCGGCCTTGCGGGGGGGCAGGGCTACACCTTC. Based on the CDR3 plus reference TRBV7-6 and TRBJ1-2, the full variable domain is GAGVSQSPRYKVTKRGQDVALRCDPISGHVSLYWYRQALGQGPEFLTYFNYEAQQDKSGLPNDRFSAERPEGSISTLTIQRTEQRDSAMYRCASGLAGGQGYTFGSGTRLTVV.

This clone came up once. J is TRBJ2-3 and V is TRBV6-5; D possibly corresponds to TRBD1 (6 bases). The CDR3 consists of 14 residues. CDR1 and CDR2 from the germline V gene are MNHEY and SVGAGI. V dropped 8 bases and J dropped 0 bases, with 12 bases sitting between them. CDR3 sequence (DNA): TGTGCCAGCTTTTCGGGACATAGCACAGATACGCAGTATTTT. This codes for CASFSGHSTDTQYF.

CDR3 sequence: CASSGSVPYQETQYF. DNA of the CDR3: TGCGCCAGCAGTGGTAGCGTTCCGTACCAAGAGACCCAGTACTTC. This chain uses TRBV5-1 with TRBJ2-5; D may be TRBD2 (5 bases). Germline assignment: CDR1 SGHRS and CDR2 YFSETQ. V was pared by 5 bases and J by 0 bases, with 14 bases between. The CDR3 covers 15 residues.

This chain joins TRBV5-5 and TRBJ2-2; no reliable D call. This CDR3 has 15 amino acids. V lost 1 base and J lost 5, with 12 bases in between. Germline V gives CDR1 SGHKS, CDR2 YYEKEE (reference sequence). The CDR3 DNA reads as TGTGCCAGCAGCTTGAAAGGTAGTCGGACCGGGGAGCTGTTTTTT. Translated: CASSLKGSRTGELFF.

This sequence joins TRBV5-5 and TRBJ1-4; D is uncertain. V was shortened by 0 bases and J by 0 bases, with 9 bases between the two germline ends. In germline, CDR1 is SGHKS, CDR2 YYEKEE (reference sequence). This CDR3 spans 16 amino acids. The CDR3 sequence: CASSLGRIATNEKLFF. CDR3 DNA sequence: TGTGCCAGCAGCTTGGGACGAATTGCAACTAATGAAAAACTGTTTTTT.

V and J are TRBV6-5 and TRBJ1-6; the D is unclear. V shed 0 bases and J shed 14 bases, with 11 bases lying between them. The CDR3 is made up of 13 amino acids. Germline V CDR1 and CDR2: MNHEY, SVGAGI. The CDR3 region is CASSYSNSVTLHF. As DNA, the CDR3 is TGTGCCAGCAGTTACTCGAATTCCGTGACCCTCCACTTT.

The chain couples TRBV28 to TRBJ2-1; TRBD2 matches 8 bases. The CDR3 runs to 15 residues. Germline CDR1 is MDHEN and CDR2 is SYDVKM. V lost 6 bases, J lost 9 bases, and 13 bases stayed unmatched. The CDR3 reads CASRGVGTREGEQFF. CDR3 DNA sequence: TGTGCCAGCAGGGGTGTGGGGACTAGAGAGGGTGAGCAGTTCTTC.

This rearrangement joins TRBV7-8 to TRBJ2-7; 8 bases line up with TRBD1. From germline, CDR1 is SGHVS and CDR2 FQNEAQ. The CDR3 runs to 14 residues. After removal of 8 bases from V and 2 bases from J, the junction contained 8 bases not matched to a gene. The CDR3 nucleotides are TGTGCCAGCGCTAGGACAGGGTTCCCCTACGAGCAGTACTTC. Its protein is CASARTGFPYEQYF.

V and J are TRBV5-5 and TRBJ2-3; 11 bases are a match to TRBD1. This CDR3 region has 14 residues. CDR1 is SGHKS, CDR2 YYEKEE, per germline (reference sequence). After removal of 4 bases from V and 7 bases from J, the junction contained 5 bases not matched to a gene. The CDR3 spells CASSLGQGAYTQYF. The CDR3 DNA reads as TGTGCCAGCAGCCTAGGACAGGGGGCGTATACGCAGTATTTT.

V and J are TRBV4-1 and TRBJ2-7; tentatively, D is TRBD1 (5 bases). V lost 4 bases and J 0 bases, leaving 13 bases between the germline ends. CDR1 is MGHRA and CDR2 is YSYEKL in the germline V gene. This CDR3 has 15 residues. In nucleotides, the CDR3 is TGCGCCAGCAGCCCCAAGCCCAGGGACTCCTACGAGCAGTACTTC. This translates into CASSPKPRDSYEQYF.

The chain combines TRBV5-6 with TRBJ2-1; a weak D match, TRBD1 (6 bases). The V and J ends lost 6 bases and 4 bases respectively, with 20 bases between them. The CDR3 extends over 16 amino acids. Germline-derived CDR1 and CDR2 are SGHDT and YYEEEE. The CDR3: CASTWGLADNYNEQFF. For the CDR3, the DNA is TGTGCCAGCACCTGGGGGCTAGCTGACAATTACAATGAGCAGTTCTTC.

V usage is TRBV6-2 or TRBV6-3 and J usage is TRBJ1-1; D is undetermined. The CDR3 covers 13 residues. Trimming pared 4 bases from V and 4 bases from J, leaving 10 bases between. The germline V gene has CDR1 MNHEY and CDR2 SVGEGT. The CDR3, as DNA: TGTGCCAGCAGTTTGATTATGGGCACTGAAGCTTTCTTT. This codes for CASSLIMGTEAFF.

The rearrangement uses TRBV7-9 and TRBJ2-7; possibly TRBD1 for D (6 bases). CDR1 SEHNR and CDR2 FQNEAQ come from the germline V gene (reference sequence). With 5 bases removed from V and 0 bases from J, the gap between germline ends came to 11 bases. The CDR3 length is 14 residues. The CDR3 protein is CASSIQGSSYEQYF. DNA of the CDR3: TGTGCCAGCAGCATTCAGGGGAGCTCCTACGAGCAGTACTTC.

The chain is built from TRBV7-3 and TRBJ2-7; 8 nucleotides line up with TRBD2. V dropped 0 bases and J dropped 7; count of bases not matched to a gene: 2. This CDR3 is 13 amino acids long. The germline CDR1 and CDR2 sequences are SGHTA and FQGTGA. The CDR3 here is CASSLTVAGEQYF. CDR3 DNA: TGTGCCAGCAGCTTAACGGTAGCGGGGGAGCAGTACTTC.

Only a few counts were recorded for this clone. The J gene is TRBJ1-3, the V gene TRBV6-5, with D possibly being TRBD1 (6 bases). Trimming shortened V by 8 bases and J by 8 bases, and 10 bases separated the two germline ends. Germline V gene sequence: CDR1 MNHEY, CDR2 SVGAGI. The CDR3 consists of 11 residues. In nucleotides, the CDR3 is TGTGCCAGCCGGGGGGCAGACACCATATATTTT. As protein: CASRGADTIYF.

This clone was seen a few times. CDR3 residues: CASSRGGEFTEAFF. CDR3 sequence (DNA): TGTGCCAGCAGCAGGGGGGGGGAATTCACTGAAGCTTTCTTT. V gene TRBV6-5 combines with J gene TRBJ1-1; 7 nucleotides line up with TRBD1. Trimming cost V 6 bases and J 4 bases; bases outside gene matches: 8. The CDR3 spans 14 residues. Germline assignment: CDR1 MNHEY and CDR2 SVGAGI.

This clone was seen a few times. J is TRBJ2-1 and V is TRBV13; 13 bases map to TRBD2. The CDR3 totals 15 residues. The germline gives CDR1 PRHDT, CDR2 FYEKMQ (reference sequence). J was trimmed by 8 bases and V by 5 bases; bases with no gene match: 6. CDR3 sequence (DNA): TGTGCCAGCAGCCTCGGACTAGCGGGAGAACATGAGCAGTTCTTC. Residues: CASSLGLAGEHEQFF.

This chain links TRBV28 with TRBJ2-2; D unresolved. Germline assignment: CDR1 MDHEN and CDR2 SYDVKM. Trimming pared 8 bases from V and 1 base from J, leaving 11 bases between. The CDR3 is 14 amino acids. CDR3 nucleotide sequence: TGTGCCAGCGGGCGGCTCTGGAACACCGGGGAGCTGTTTTTT. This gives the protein CASGRLWNTGELFF.